The rows below give T cell receptor beta chains drawn from one sample of a study of cytomegalovirus exposure and HLA in healthy donors. Sequenced by immunoSEQ multiplex PCR; TCRdb stores in-frame clones only, minus some. The sample data list some 130,000 clones. Sequencing was performed on PBMCs. These TCRs come from a man younger than 35 in good health and CMV-seronegative. The CDR3 runs from the conserved cysteine through the conserved F or W. The order of the fields is D gene, V gene, J gene, CDR3 DNA, CDR3 protein. A D gene is named only where the DNA matches it firmly.

>TRBD1|TRBV19|TRBJ1-1
TGTGCCAGTAGTATAGGAGGGGACAGGATGGCTGAAGCTTTCTTT
CASSIGGDRMAEAFF
>TRBD2|TRBV11-3|TRBJ2-1
TGTGCCAGCAGCCCCTACCCTCTAGCGGGAAACTACAATGAGCAGTTCTTC
CASSPYPLAGNYNEQFF
>TRBD2|TRBV7-6|TRBJ2-1
TGTGCCAGCAGAACAACTAGCGGGGGGGCCGATGAGCAGTTCTTC
CASRTTSGGADEQFF
>.|TRBV4-3|TRBJ2-3
TGCGCCAGCAGCCAAGATGGGGGGACCGGACGGCTACCAGATACGCAGTATTTT
CASSQDGGTGRLPDTQYF
>.|TRBV5-6|TRBJ1-2
TGTGCCAGCAGCTTGGGTTCGGGGGGGAGAAATAACTATGGCTACACCTTC
CASSLGSGGRNNYGYTF
>TRBD1|TRBV2|TRBJ1-5
TGTGCCAGCAGGGACCCGGGACAGGGTTTTCAGCCCCAGCATTTT
CASRDPGQGFQPQHF
>.|TRBV7-2|TRBJ1-1
TGTGCCAGCAGCTTAATGGGGGGAAACACTGAAGCTTTCTTT
CASSLMGGNTEAFF
>.|TRBV28|TRBJ2-7
TGTGCCAGCAGTCGTAGTTCCGAGCAGTACTTC
CASSRSSEQYF
>TRBD2|TRBV6-6|TRBJ2-7
TGTGCCAGCAGGGAGCTCACGGGGGGAAACTACGAGCAGTACTTC
CASRELTGGNYEQYF
>.|TRBV6-6|TRBJ1-1
TGTGCCAGCCTAGGCCTCGCCCGGAACACTGAAGCTTTCTTT
CASLGLARNTEAFF
>TRBD1|TRBV5-5|TRBJ2-7
TGTGCCAGCAGCTTTGGGACAGGGGTCAGCTCCTACGAGCAGTACTTC
CASSFGTGVSSYEQYF
>TRBD1|TRBV4-2|TRBJ2-1
TGTGCCAGCAGCCAAGATGTCCCGGGACAGGGGGCGAGGAATGAGCAGTTCTTC
CASSQDVPGQGARNEQFF
>.|TRBV11-3|TRBJ1-1
TGTGCCAGCAGCCGAGGACAGCTCAACACTGAAGCTTTCTTT
CASSRGQLNTEAFF
>.|TRBV5-1|TRBJ1-4
TGCGCCAGCAGCTTGGGCAGGGGTAATGAAAAACTGTTTTTT
CASSLGRGNEKLFF
>TRBD1|TRBV5-1|TRBJ2-5
TGCGCCAGCAGCACCTTCGACAGGGGAAGCGGAGAGACCCAGTACTTC
CASSTFDRGSGETQYF
>.|TRBV9|TRBJ1-1
TGTGCCAGCAGCGTAGCTCATGGGACAGAAGCTTTCTTT
CASSVAHGTEAFF
>TRBD1|TRBV7-9|TRBJ2-7
TGTGCCAGCAGCTTAGGGTCAGGGGGCAGGGAGCAGTACTTC
CASSLGSGGREQYF
>.|TRBV14|TRBJ1-2
TGTGCCAGCAGCCAAGGTACCTACTTGGATGGCTACACCTTC
CASSQGTYLDGYTF
>.|TRBV5-5|TRBJ2-1
TGTGCCAGCAGCTTGGAATTGGCGGAGAGGGAGCAGTTCTTC
CASSLELAEREQFF
>TRBD1|TRBV28|TRBJ1-2
TGTGCCAGCAGTGCCGGGACAGGCTACGGCTACACCTTC
CASSAGTGYGYTF
>.|TRBV27|TRBJ2-7
TGTGCCAGCAGTGTTAGTGGGAGTATCTACGAGCAGTACTTC
CASSVSGSIYEQYF
>TRBD2|TRBV7-9|TRBJ2-2
TGTGCCAGCAGCGGACTAGCGGACGGGGAGCTGTTTTTT
CASSGLADGELFF
>TRBD2|TRBV7-7|TRBJ2-2
TGTGCTAGCAGCCCTAGCGGGAAAGGGATCGGGGAGCTGTTTTTT
CASSPSGKGIGELFF
>TRBD2|TRBV10-3|TRBJ2-7
TGTGCCATCAGGGCTAGCGGGGGGGGCCACGAGCAGTACTTC
CAIRASGGGHEQYF
>TRBD1|TRBV5-4|TRBJ2-7
TGTGCCAGCAGCACCGGGGGACAGGGCGGCGAGCAGTACTTC
CASSTGGQGGEQYF
>.|TRBV14|TRBJ1-3
TGTGCCAGCGGCAGGGCGGCTGGAAACACCATATATTTT
CASGRAAGNTIYF
>TRBD1|TRBV2|TRBJ1-6
TGTGCCAGCAGCTACCGGACAGGGGGGAATTCACCCCTCCACTTT
CASSYRTGGNSPLHF
>.|TRBV30|TRBJ1-1
TGTGCCTCGAGAGGACAGATGAACACTGAAGCTTTCTTT
CASRGQMNTEAFF
>.|TRBV27|TRBJ2-4
TGTGCCGGAGGGCTTCGGGTCATTGGATTAAAAAACATTCAGTACTTC
CAGGLRVIGLKNIQYF
>TRBD2|TRBV19|TRBJ2-5
TGTGCCAGTGGGGTGGGAGGGCATGAGACCCAGTACTTC
CASGVGGHETQYF
>.|TRBV6-5|TRBJ1-1
TGTGCCAGCAGCCCCGTAGTCCCCACGGAAGCTTTCTTT
CASSPVVPTEAFF
>.|TRBV2|TRBJ1-2
TGTGCCAGCAGTGTCAACCTAAACTATGGCTACACCTTC
CASSVNLNYGYTF
>.|TRBV6-5|TRBJ2-2
TGTGCCAGCAGTCTACTGACGAACACCGGGGAGCTGTTTTTT
CASSLLTNTGELFF
>.|TRBV5-1|TRBJ2-7
TGCGCCAGCAGCTCTGGACAGACCTACGAGCAGTACTTC
CASSSGQTYEQYF
>.|TRBV6-1|TRBJ1-3
TGTGCCAGCACGCCGGAGGGGTCTGGAAACACCATATATTTT
CASTPEGSGNTIYF
>.|TRBV28|TRBJ2-5
TGTGCCAGCAGTCACACCGGGACTCCGTTAAGGGAGCAGTACTTC
CASSHTGTPLREQYF
>.|TRBV19|TRBJ2-5
TGTGCCAGTAGTATAGGCGGGACCGCGCAAGAGACCCAGTACTTC
CASSIGGTAQETQYF
>TRBD2|TRBV7-3|TRBJ2-7
TGTGCCAGCAGCTACCAGGGCGGGACGGGAGGCTACGAGCAGTACTTC
CASSYQGGTGGYEQYF
>TRBD1|TRBV5-1|TRBJ2-5
TGCGCCAGCAGCCCCCCGGGACAGGGAGGAGAGACCCAGTACTTC
CASSPPGQGGETQYF
>.|TRBV6-1|TRBJ2-3
TGTGCCAGCAGTGAATACCGGACTGCAGATACGCAGTATTTT
CASSEYRTADTQYF
>.|TRBV10-3|TRBJ2-3
TGTGCCATCGGACAGTCAGATACGCAGTATTTT
CAIGQSDTQYF
>.|TRBV5-1|TRBJ1-5
TGCGCCAGCAGTCCTAATGGTGAGCCCCAGCATTTT
CASSPNGEPQHF
>.|TRBV28|TRBJ2-2
TGTGCCAGCATTGCAGGGAACACCGGGGAGCTGTTTTTT
CASIAGNTGELFF
>.|TRBV7-9|TRBJ1-2
TGTGCCAGCAGCTTAGACAGGATAAACTATGGCTACACCTTC
CASSLDRINYGYTF
>TRBD1|TRBV6-1|TRBJ1-5
TGTGCCGGACGAACAGGGGATCAGCCCCAGCATTTT
CAGRTGDQPQHF
>.|TRBV5-6|TRBJ1-4
TGTGCCAGCAGCTTGGATGGCGGAGAAAAACTGTTTTTT
CASSLDGGEKLFF
>.|TRBV7-6|TRBJ2-3
TGTGCCAGCAGCTTAGGCTCTAGCTTGAGCACAGATACGCAGTATTTT
CASSLGSSLSTDTQYF
>TRBD2|TRBV6-1|TRBJ2-1
TGTGCCAGTACCGGGACTAGCGGGAGTAATGAGCAGTTCTTC
CASTGTSGSNEQFF